This TCR beta chain was captured by sequencing in a study of cytomegalovirus exposure and HLA in healthy donors. A word on this clone: Its target is unknown.

CDR1 SGHTS and CDR2 YDEGEE come from the germline V gene. This CDR3 contains 13 residues. The V end lost 0 bases, the J end lost 3 bases, and 7 bases lay between the germline ends. The PCR was carried out with 60 Vbeta primers and 13 Jbeta primers. TCRdb's table, derived via immunoSEQ multiplex PCR, lists solely in-frame clones and lacks some. The sample has roughly 170,000 clones, 80% to 85% seen once. Study observations and caveats: In a later analysis, productive TCRs from donors in an Asian-associated ancestry cluster reportedly carried fewer N-insertions than the cohort mean. Among CMV-associated TCR beta chains, most appeared HLA-restricted in a later analysis.

Sequencing was done on a sample of PBMCs. This chain links TRBV5-8 with TRBJ2-7, with unresolved D. This receptor was taken from a man aged 25-45 years in good health and CMV-seronegative. CDR3 protein: CASSLDTSYEQYF. The CDR3, as DNA: TGTGCCAGCAGCTTGGATACCAGCTACGAGCAGTACTTC. Full variable domain (remainder filled in from reference TRBV5-8 and TRBJ2-7): EAGVTQSPTHLIKTRGQQATLRCSPISGHTSVYWYQQALGLGLQFLLWYDEGEERNRGNFPPRFSGRQFPNYSSELNVNALELEDSALYLCASSLDTSYEQYFGPGTRLTVT.